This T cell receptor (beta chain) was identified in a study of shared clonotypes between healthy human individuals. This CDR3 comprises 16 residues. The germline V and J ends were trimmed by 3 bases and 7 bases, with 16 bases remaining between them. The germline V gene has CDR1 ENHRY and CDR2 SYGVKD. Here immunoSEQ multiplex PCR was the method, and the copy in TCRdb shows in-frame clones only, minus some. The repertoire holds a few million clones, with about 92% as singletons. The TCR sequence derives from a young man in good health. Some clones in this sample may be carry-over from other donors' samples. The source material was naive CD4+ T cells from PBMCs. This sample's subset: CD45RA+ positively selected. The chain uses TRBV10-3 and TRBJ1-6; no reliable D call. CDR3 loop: CAISDATPGGNSPLHF. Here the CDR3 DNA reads TGTGCCATCAGTGATGCGACCCCCGGTGGGAATTCACCCCTCCACTTT.